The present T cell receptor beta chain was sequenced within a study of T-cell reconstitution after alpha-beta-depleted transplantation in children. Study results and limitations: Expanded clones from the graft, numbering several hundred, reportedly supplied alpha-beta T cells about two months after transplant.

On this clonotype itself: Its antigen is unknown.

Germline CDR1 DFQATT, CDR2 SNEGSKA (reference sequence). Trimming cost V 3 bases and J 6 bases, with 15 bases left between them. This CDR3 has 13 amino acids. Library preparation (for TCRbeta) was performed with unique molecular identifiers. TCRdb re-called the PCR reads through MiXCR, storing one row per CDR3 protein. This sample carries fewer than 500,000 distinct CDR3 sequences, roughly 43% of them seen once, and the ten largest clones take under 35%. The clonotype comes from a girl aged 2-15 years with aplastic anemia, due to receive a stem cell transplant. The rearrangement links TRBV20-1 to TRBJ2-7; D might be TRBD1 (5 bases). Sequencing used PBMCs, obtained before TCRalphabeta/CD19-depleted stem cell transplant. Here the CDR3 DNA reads TGCAGTGCTAGTAATAGGGGCTACTTCGAGCAGTACTTC. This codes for CSASNRGYFEQYF.